The next 6 T cell receptor beta chains were all read from a single sample in a study of regulatory T cells in long-lasting Graves disease. Researchers made TCR beta libraries by using iRepertoire HTBI primers and running Arm-PCR on CDR3 regions. TCRdb reprocessed the multiplex PCR reads via MiXCR and lists one record per CDR3 protein. Of 500,000 to 700,000 distinct CDR3 sequences detected, 30% appear once; the ten largest clones hold under 50%. Regarding time point: persistent/refractory GD, antithyroid drugs over 5 years with positive TRAb. TCR sequences were obtained from RNA taken from PBMCs. The starting material was peripheral blood mononuclear cells (PBMCs), obtained when the disease was refractory, from a patient treated with antithyroid drugs. The receptor set was obtained from a female donor with Graves disease.

The V gene is TRBV6-2 or TRBV6-3, the J gene TRBJ2-7; D ambiguous. CDR3 length equals 13 residues. V shed 0 bases and J shed 4 bases, with 7 bases lying between them. In germline, CDR1 is MNHEY, CDR2 SVGEGT. The CDR3 region is CASSYSYGYEQYF. CDR3 DNA sequence: TGTGCCAGCAGTTACTCGTACGGATACGAGCAGTACTTC.

This clonotype was found many times. V usage is TRBV2 and J usage is TRBJ1-3; maybe TRBD1 (5 bases). Looked up from germline, CDR1 is SNHLY and CDR2 is FYNNEI. Trimming took off 8 bases at V and 0 bases at J, with 14 bases between the two ends. The CDR3 extends over 15 amino acids. The CDR3 nucleotides read TGTGCCAGCGCCGTCCAGGGACGCTCTGGAAACACCATATATTTT. Protein sequence: CASAVQGRSGNTIYF.

The chain links TRBV13 to TRBJ2-5; 8 bases match TRBD2. Looked up from germline, CDR1 is PRHDT and CDR2 is FYEKMQ (reference sequence). Trimming at V came to 5 bases and at J to 2 bases, leaving 10 bases not matched to a gene. This CDR3 comprises 16 residues. The CDR3 sequence is CASSPIAGTGQETQYF. The CDR3 coding sequence is TGTGCCAGCAGCCCTATAGCGGGAACGGGTCAAGAGACCCAGTACTTC.

This clonotype was counted only a few times. The V call is TRBV10-2, the J call TRBJ2-7; D is unresolved. Trimming took 2 bases from V and 6 from J, leaving 5 bases between them. The germline CDR1 and CDR2 sequences are WSHSY and SAAADI. The CDR3 loop spans 11 amino acids. As DNA, the CDR3 is TGCGCCAGCAGTGAGAAGTCCGAGCAGTACTTC. It codes for CASSEKSEQYF.

There are many counts of this clonotype. The chain employs TRBV28 and TRBJ1-1, with D perhaps matching TRBD1 (6 bases). Trimming took 5 bases from V and 4 from J, leaving 20 bases between them. This CDR3 has 16 residues. Germline V lookup: CDR1 MDHEN, CDR2 SYDVKM. The CDR3 loop is CASSRRDNLRGTEAFF. The DNA for the CDR3 is TGTGCCAGCAGTCGCCGGGACAACCTTCGCGGCACTGAAGCTTTCTTT. Filled out from reference TRBV28 and TRBJ1-1, the complete variable domain reads DVKVTQSSRYLVKRTGEKVFLECVQDMDHENMFWYRQDPGLGLRLIYFSYDVKMKEKGDIPEGYSVSREKKERFSLILESASTNQTSMYLCASSRRDNLRGTEAFFGQGTRLTVV.

The chain combines TRBV5-5 with TRBJ2-4; TRBD1 is a possible D gene (6 bases). Per the germline V gene, CDR1 is SGHKS and CDR2 is YYEKEE (reference sequence). This CDR3 contains 14 residues. The V end was cut by 4 bases, the J end by 2 bases, with 10 bases between. The DNA of the CDR3 is TGTGCCAGCAGCCCAGGGGCTACCAAAAACATTCAGTACTTC. Protein: CASSPGATKNIQYF. Full variable domain (rest looked up from reference TRBV5-5 and TRBJ2-4): DAGVTQSPTHLIKTRGQQVTLRCSPISGHKSVSWYQQVLGQGPQFIFQYYEKEERGRGNFPDRFSARQFPNYSSELNVNALLLGDSALYLCASSPGATKNIQYFGAGTRLSVL.